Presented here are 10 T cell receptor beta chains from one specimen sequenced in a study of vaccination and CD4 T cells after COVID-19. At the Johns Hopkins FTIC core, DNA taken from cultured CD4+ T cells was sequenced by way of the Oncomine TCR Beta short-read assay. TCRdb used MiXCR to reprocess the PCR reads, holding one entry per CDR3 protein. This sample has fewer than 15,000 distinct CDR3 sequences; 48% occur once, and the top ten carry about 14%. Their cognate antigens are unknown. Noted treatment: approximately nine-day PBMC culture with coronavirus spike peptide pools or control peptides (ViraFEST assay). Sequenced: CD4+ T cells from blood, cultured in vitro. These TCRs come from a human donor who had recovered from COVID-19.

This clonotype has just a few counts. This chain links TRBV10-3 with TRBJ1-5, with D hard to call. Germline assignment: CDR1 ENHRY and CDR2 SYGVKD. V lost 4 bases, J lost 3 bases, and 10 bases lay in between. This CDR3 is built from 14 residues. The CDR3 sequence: CAISGLGDNQPQHF. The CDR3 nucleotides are TGTGCCATCAGTGGGTTGGGTGACAATCAGCCCCAGCATTTT.

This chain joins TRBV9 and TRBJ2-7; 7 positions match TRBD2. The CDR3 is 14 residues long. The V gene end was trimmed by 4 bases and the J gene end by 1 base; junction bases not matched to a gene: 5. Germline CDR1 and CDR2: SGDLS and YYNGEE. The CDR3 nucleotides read TGTGCCAGCAGCTCCGGGACTATGTCCTACGAGCAGTACTTC. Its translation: CASSSGTMSYEQYF.

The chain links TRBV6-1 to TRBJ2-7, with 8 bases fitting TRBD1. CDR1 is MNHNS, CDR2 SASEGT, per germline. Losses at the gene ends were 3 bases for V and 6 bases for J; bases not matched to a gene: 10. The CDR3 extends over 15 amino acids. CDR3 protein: CASSDTPTGAIEQYF. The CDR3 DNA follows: TGTGCCAGCAGTGACACCCCGACAGGGGCTATCGAGCAGTACTTC.

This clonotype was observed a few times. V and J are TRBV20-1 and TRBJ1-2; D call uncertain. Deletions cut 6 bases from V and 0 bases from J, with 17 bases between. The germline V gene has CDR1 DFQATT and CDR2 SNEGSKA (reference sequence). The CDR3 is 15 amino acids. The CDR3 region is CSATESAETNYGYTF. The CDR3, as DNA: TGCAGTGCAACCGAATCGGCAGAGACTAACTATGGCTACACCTTC.

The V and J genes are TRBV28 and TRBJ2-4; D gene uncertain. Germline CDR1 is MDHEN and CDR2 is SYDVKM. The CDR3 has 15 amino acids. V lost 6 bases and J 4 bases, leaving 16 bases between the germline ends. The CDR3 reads CASSSSRTAKNIQYF. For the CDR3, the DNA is TGTGCCAGCAGCTCTTCTAGAACGGCTAAAAACATTCAGTACTTC.

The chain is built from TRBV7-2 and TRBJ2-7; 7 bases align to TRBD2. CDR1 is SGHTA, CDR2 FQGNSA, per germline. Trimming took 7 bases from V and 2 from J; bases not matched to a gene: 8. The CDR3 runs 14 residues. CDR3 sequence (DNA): TGTGCCAGCAACCTACTAGCGCCTCCCTACGAGCAGTACTTC. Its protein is CASNLLAPPYEQYF.

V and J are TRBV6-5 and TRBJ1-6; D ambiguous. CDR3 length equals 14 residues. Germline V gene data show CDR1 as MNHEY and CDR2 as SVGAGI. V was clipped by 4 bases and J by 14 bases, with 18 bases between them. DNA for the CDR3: TGTGCCAGCAGTTCGTTGCAGATATCAGAATCCCTCCACTTT. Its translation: CASSSLQISESLHF.

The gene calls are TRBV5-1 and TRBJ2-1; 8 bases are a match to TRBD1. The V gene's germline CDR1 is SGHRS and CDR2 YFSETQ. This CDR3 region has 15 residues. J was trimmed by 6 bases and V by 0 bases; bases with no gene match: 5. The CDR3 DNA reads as TGCGCCAGCAGCTTGGTCCAGGGGGCAGGCAATGAGCAGTTCTTC. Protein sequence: CASSLVQGAGNEQFF.

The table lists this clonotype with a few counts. The CDR3 is CASSSQAGTEAFF. DNA for the CDR3: TGTGCCAGCAGCTCACAAGCCGGCACTGAAGCTTTCTTT. V usage is TRBV7-3 and J usage is TRBJ1-1; no clear D. Trimming shortened V by 4 bases and J by 4 bases, and 10 bases separated the two germline ends. The CDR3 is 13 residues long. Looked up from germline, CDR1 is SGHTA and CDR2 is FQGTGA.

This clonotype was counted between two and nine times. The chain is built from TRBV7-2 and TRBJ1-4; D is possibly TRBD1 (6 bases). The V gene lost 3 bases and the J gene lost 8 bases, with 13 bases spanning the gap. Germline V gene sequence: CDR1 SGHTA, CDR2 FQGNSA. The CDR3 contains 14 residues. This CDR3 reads CASSFRQGREKLFF. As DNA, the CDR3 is TGTGCCAGCAGCTTTCGGCAGGGGAGGGAAAAACTGTTTTTT.